This T cell receptor beta chain was recorded in a study of T cells in Graves' hyperthyroidism and ophthalmopathy. Study outcomes and limitations: Among clonotypes expanded in thyroid above 0.001, most were also found in blood. Ophthalmopathy was separated from stable hyperthyroidism by a 13 V-J model.

TCR beta CDR3 region amplification was performed from RNA transcripts. Primed by the HTBI set, a first-round RT-PCR was run on the TCR CDR3. TCRdb used MiXCR to reprocess the multiplex PCR reads, holding one entry per CDR3 protein. The sample has under 300,000 distinct CDR3 sequences, about 20% seen once. Diagnoses used clinical symptoms, serum thyroxine and TRAb, thyroid ultrasound and orbital computed tomography. The PBMCs had their origin in 10 ml of fresh peripheral blood. J was trimmed by 7 bases and V by 5 bases; bases with no gene match: 10. The CDR3 length is 15 residues. Looked up from germline, CDR1 is MDHEN and CDR2 is SYDVKM. This clonotype came up many times. The antigen is undetermined.

The rearrangement links TRBV28 to TRBJ1-2; 10 bases are shared with TRBD1. Sequenced material: blood. This receptor was obtained from a man younger than 40 with Graves' ophthalmopathy. The CDR3 reads CASSPPGQGSGGYTF. CDR3 DNA: TGTGCCAGCAGTCCCCCGGGACAGGGGTCGGGTGGCTACACCTTC.